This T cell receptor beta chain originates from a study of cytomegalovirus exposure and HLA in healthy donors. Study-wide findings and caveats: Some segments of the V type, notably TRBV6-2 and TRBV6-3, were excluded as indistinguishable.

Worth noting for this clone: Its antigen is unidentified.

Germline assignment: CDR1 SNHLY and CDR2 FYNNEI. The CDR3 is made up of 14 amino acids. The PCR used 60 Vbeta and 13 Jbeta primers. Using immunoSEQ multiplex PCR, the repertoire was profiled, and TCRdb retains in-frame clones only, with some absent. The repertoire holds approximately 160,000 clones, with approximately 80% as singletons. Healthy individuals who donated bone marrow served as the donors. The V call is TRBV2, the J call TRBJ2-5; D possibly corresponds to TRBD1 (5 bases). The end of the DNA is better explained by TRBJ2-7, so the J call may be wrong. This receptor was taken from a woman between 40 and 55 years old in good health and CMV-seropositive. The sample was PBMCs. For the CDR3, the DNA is TGTGCCAGCAGTGGTTTCAGGGATGACGACGAGCAGTACTTC. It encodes CASSGFRDDDEQYF.